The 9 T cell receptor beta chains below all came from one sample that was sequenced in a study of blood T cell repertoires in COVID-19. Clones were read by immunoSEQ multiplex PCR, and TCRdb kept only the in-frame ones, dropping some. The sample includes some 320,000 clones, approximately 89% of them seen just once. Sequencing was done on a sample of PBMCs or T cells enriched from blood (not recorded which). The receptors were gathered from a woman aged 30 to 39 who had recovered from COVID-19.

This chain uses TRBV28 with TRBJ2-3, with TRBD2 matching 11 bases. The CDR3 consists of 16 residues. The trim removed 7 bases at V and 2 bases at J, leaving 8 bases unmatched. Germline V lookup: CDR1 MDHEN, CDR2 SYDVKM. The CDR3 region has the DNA TGTGCCAGCACCAGGTGGGGACTAGCGGTCACAGATACGCAGTATTTT. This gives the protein CASTRWGLAVTDTQYF.

The CDR3 protein is CASSPGQGNYGYTF. CDR3 coding DNA: TGTGCCAGCAGCCCGGGACAGGGCAACTATGGCTACACCTTC. The rearrangement joins TRBV5-4 to TRBJ1-2; 9 bases are a match to TRBD1. Unmatched junction bases numbered 3, after V lost 4 bases and J lost 2 bases. Germline V gene sequence: CDR1 SGHNT, CDR2 YYREEE (reference sequence). The CDR3 loop spans 14 amino acids.

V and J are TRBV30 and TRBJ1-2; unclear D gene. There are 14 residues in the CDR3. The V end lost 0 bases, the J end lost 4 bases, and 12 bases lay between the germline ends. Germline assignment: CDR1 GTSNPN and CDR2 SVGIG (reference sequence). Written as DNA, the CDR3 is TGTGCCTGGAGTGTTTCCACACAGATCTATGGCTACACCTTC. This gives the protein CAWSVSTQIYGYTF.

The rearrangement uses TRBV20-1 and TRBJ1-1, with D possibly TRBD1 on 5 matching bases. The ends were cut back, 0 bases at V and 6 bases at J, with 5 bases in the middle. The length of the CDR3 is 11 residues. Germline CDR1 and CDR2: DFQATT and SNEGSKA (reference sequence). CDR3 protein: CSAREGAEAFF. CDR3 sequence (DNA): TGCAGTGCTAGAGAAGGGGCTGAAGCTTTCTTT.

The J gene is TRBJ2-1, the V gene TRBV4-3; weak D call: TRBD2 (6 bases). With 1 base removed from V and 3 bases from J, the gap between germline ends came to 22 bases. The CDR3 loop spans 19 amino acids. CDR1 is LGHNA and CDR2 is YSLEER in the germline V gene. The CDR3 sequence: CASSQVPPSDIPGYNEQFF. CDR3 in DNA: TGCGCCAGCAGCCAAGTCCCGCCTAGCGATATCCCTGGCTACAATGAGCAGTTCTTC.

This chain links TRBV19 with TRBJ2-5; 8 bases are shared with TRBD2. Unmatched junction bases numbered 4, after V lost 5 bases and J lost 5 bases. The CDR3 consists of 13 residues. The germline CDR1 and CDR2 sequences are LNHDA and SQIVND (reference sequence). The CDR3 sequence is CASSGLAGETQYF. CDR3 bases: TGTGCCAGTAGTGGGCTAGCGGGCGAGACCCAGTACTTC.

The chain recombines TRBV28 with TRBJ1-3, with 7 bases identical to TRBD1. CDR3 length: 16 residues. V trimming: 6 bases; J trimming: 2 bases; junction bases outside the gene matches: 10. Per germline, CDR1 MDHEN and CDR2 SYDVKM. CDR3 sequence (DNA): TGTGCCAGCAGGACAACAGGGGACTGGGCTGGAAACACCATATATTTT. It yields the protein CASRTTGDWAGNTIYF.

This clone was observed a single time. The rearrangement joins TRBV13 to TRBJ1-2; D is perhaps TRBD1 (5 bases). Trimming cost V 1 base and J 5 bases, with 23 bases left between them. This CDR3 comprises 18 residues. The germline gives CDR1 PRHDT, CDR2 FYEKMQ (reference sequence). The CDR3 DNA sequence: TGTGCCAGCAGCTTAGACTCTGGGGCAGGCCAATCCTTATATGGCTACACCTTC. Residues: CASSLDSGAGQSLYGYTF. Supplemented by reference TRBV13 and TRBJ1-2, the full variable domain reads AAGVIQSPRHLIKEKRETATLKCYPIPRHDTVYWYQQGPGQDPQFLISFYEKMQSDKGSIPDRFSAQQFSDYHSELNMSSLELGDSALYFCASSLDSGAGQSLYGYTFGSGTRLTVV.

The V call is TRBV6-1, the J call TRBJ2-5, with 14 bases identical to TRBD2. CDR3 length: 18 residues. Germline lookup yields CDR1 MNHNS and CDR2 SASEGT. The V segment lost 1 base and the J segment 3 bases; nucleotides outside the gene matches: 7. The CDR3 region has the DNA TGTGCCAGCAGTGAAGACGGGACTAGCGGGGGCGGGAAAGAGACCCAGTACTTC. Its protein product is CASSEDGTSGGGKETQYF.